The 24 T cell receptor beta chains given below trace back to one sample, sequenced in a study of cytomegalovirus exposure and HLA in healthy donors. PCR amplification relied on 60 Vbeta primers (plus 13 Jbeta primers). Here immunoSEQ multiplex PCR was the method, and the copy in TCRdb shows in-frame clones only, minus some. The profile covers 90,000 to 140,000 clones, with roughly three quarters appearing a single time and roughly 3.2% taken by the ten largest. The material sequenced was PBMCs. Source of these receptors: a man aged 25-45 years in good health and CMV-seronegative.

The chain couples TRBV7-9 to TRBJ1-1, with 9 bases that match TRBD1. The germline CDR1 and CDR2 sequences are SEHNR and FQNEAQ (reference sequence). V trimming: 5 bases; J trimming: 8 bases; junction bases outside the gene matches: 6. The CDR3 contains 13 residues. The CDR3 spells CASSKGQGLEAFF. The CDR3, as DNA: TGTGCCAGCAGCAAGGGACAGGGTCTCGAAGCTTTCTTT.

In its sample, this clone was seen a few times. The J gene is TRBJ2-3, the V gene TRBV4-1; 7 nucleotides align to TRBD1. CDR1 and CDR2 (germline): MGHRA, YSYEKL. This CDR3 spans 16 amino acids. Trimming removed 4 bases from V and 4 bases from J; junction bases left unmatched: 11. The chain's CDR3 is CASSRVPGQPADTQYF. Here the CDR3 DNA reads TGCGCCAGCAGCCGGGTCCCGGGACAGCCCGCAGATACGCAGTATTTT.

The genes are TRBV15 and TRBJ1-1, with 7 nucleotides matching TRBD1. Germline CDR1 is LNHNV and CDR2 is YYDKDF (reference sequence). The CDR3 loop spans 15 amino acids. V gave up 2 bases and J gave up 1 base; unmatched junction bases: 4. In nucleotides, the CDR3 is TGTGCCACCAGCAGACTTCGACAGGGGAACACTGAAGCTTTCTTT. Translated, it gives CATSRLRQGNTEAFF.

CDR3 region: CASSIARASGVSSYNEQFF. Here the CDR3 DNA reads TGTGCCAGTAGTATAGCTCGGGCTAGCGGGGTAAGCTCCTACAATGAGCAGTTCTTC. The chain combines TRBV19 with TRBJ2-1, with 9 positions matching TRBD2. V shed 1 base and J 0 bases; nucleotides not matched to a gene: 10. CDR3 length: 19 residues. Looked up from germline, CDR1 is LNHDA and CDR2 is SQIVND (reference sequence).

CDR3 amino acids: CSVLDEGTQYF. The CDR3 DNA sequence: TGCAGCGTTCTCGATGAGGGAACGCAGTATTTT. This chain uses TRBV29-1 with TRBJ2-3, with D perhaps matching TRBD2 (5 bases). The CDR3 runs to 11 residues. V lost 5 bases to trimming and J lost 9 bases, with 12 bases between them. Germline assignment: CDR1 SQVTM and CDR2 ANQGSEA.

This chain uses TRBV6-6 with TRBJ1-2, with 8 nucleotides matching TRBD1. The CDR3 consists of 14 residues. Per germline, CDR1 MNHNY and CDR2 SVGAGI (reference sequence). V was pared by 4 bases and J by 8 bases, with 9 bases of the junction left unmatched. CDR3 region: CASSFPGQGQGYTF. As DNA, the CDR3 is TGTGCCAGCAGTTTTCCAGGACAGGGACAAGGCTACACCTTC.

The chain carries TRBV29-1 and TRBJ1-5, with 8 bases matching TRBD1. Trimming removed 7 bases from V and 3 bases from J; junction bases left unmatched: 5. CDR3 length: 13 amino acids. CDR1 is SQVTM and CDR2 is ANQGSEA in the germline V gene. This CDR3 is CSALGQVNQPQHF. CDR3 nucleotide sequence: TGCAGCGCTCTGGGACAGGTCAATCAGCCCCAGCATTTT. Looking up the rest from reference TRBV29-1 and TRBJ1-5 gives the full variable domain: SAVISQKPSRDICQRGTSLTIQCQVDSQVTMMFWYRQQPGQSLTLIATANQGSEATYESGFVIDKFPISRPNLTFSTLTVSNMSPEDSSIYLCSALGQVNQPQHFGDGTRLSIL.

The rearrangement joins TRBV4-3 to TRBJ1-6; D unclear. The CDR3 runs to 16 residues. With 0 bases removed from V and 9 bases from J, the gap between germline ends came to 15 bases. CDR1 is LGHNA and CDR2 is YSLEER in the germline V gene. The CDR3 DNA sequence: TGCGCCAGCAGCCAAGAGGGTGGGAGGTTCCCTTCACCCCTCCACTTT. The encoded protein is CASSQEGGRFPSPLHF.

The chain employs TRBV9 and TRBJ2-7, with 10 bases matching TRBD2. Germline V gene sequence: CDR1 SGDLS, CDR2 YYNGEE. CDR3 length: 14 amino acids. V lost 3 bases, J lost 2 bases, and 2 bases stayed unmatched. This CDR3 is CASSGTSGPYEQYF. The CDR3, as DNA: TGTGCCAGCAGCGGGACTAGCGGACCCTACGAGCAGTACTTC.

Written as DNA, the CDR3 is TGCGCCAGCAGCCTGGTGGCAGGGACAGCCATCAATGAGCAGTTCTTC. The encoded protein is CASSLVAGTAINEQFF. The V and J genes are TRBV5-1 and TRBJ2-1; 7 bases agree with TRBD1. From germline, CDR1 is SGHRS and CDR2 YFSETQ. Trimming removed 4 bases from V and 6 bases from J; junction bases left unmatched: 13. CDR3 length: 16 amino acids.

The V call is TRBV28, the J call TRBJ1-5; the D is unclear. V lost 7 bases, J lost 2 bases, and 21 bases lay in between. This CDR3 comprises 17 residues. The germline V gene encodes CDR1 MDHEN and CDR2 SYDVKM. The CDR3 is CASISKIAGVGNQPQHF. The DNA of the CDR3 is TGTGCCAGCATCTCGAAAATCGCCGGGGTCGGCAATCAGCCCCAGCATTTT.

The rearrangement uses TRBV5-8 and TRBJ1-1, with TRBD1 matching 8 bases. V shed 4 bases and J 7 bases; nucleotides not matched to a gene: 15. Germline V CDR1 and CDR2: SGHTS, YDEGEE. The CDR3 extends over 16 amino acids. The CDR3 region has the DNA TGTGCCAGCAGCCTAGGGCAGGGGGCAGGACCTTTTGAAGCTTTCTTT. As protein: CASSLGQGAGPFEAFF.

V is TRBV7-9 and J is TRBJ1-3, with D hard to call. The CDR3 sequence is 15 residues long. Trimming took off 2 bases at V and 4 bases at J, with 12 bases between the two ends. From germline, CDR1 is SEHNR and CDR2 FQNEAQ (reference sequence). CDR3 sequence reads: CASSLMSVLGNTIYF. The CDR3 nucleotides read TGTGCCAGCAGCTTAATGTCCGTACTAGGAAACACCATATATTTT.

The gene calls are TRBV6-5 and TRBJ1-2; D might be TRBD1 (6 bases). V was pared by 6 bases and J by 1 base, with 9 bases between. The germline V gene has CDR1 MNHEY and CDR2 SVGAGI. This CDR3 is built from 13 residues. CDR3 coding DNA: TGTGCCAGCAGCCTGGACAGTAACTATGGCTACACCTTC. As protein: CASSLDSNYGYTF.

V usage is TRBV9 and J usage is TRBJ2-1; 10 positions agree with TRBD2. This CDR3 has 16 residues. The V gene's germline CDR1 is SGDLS and CDR2 YYNGEE. Trimming removed 6 bases from V and 1 base from J; junction bases left unmatched: 7. The CDR3 here is CASTRGAGGSYNEQFF. The CDR3 DNA follows: TGTGCCAGCACCCGAGGAGCGGGAGGGTCCTACAATGAGCAGTTCTTC.

V and J are TRBV19 and TRBJ1-4; 11 nucleotides line up with TRBD1. Germline V lookup: CDR1 LNHDA, CDR2 SQIVND (reference sequence). The CDR3 is made up of 17 amino acids. V was pared by 5 bases and J by 3 bases, with 8 bases of the junction left unmatched. CDR3 in DNA: TGTGCCAGTAGTCCGGGGACAGGGGGAATAGCTAATGAAAAACTGTTTTTT. Amino acids: CASSPGTGGIANEKLFF.

About this clone: The junction differs from germline at one of its ends, possibly a read error. This chain connects TRBV7-9 to TRBJ1-1, with D possibly being TRBD1 (5 bases). This CDR3 is built from 15 residues. Per germline, CDR1 SEHNR and CDR2 FQNEAQ (reference sequence). The CDR3: CASSLGESVGTEAFF. The CDR3 DNA reads TGTGCCAGCAGTTTAGGGGAGAGCGTGGGCACTGAAGCTTTCTTT. The variable domain in full, completed from reference TRBV7-9 and TRBJ1-1, reads DTGVSQNPRHKITKRGQNVTFRCDPISEHNRLYWYRQTLGQGPEFLTYFQNEAQLEKSRLLSDRFSAERPKGSFSTLEIQRTEQGDSAMYLCASSLGESVGTEAFFGQGTRLTVV.

The chain combines TRBV5-6 with TRBJ1-6, with unresolved D. Germline-derived CDR1 and CDR2 are SGHDT and YYEEEE. Trimming pared 0 bases from V and 7 bases from J, leaving 8 bases between. CDR3 length equals 14 residues. The CDR3 spells CASSLGRRNSPLHF. The CDR3 DNA reads TGTGCCAGCAGCTTGGGGCGGAGGAATTCACCCCTCCACTTT.

This chain's CDR3 is CASSLAGTVLAKNIQYF. CDR3 DNA sequence: TGTGCCAGCAGCTTAGCTGGGACAGTACTAGCCAAAAACATTCAGTACTTC. The V call is TRBV11-3, the J call TRBJ2-4; 7 bases match TRBD1. The CDR3 covers 17 residues. Germline V gene sequence: CDR1 SGHNT, CDR2 YENEEA. J lost 0 bases, V lost 1 base, and 6 bases had no gene match.

This clone has just one count. The V gene is TRBV19, the J gene TRBJ1-2; D not certain. V lost 5 bases and J 3 bases, leaving 10 bases between the germline ends. CDR3 length equals 13 residues. The germline V gene encodes CDR1 LNHDA and CDR2 SQIVND (reference sequence). CDR3 in DNA: TGTGCCAGTAGTCGACTGGATCACTATGGCTACACCTTC. This codes for CASSRLDHYGYTF.

This clone was counted only a few times. This rearrangement joins TRBV19 to TRBJ2-1, with 7 bases lining up with TRBD2. V lost 7 bases and J lost 5; bases outside the gene matches: 20. The CDR3 runs 18 residues. Germline values: CDR1 LNHDA, CDR2 SQIVND (reference sequence). For the CDR3, the DNA is TGTGCCAGTATGAAGCTCATCATGGGGAGGGCCTTGGACAATGAGCAGTTCTTC. Amino acid sequence: CASMKLIMGRALDNEQFF.

The chain carries TRBV4-3 and TRBJ2-2, with TRBD2 identical over 9 bases. Germline V lookup: CDR1 LGHNA, CDR2 YSLEER. CDR3 length: 18 amino acids. V trimming: 0 bases; J trimming: 2 bases; junction bases outside the gene matches: 7. The DNA for the CDR3 is TGCGCCAGCAGCCAAGAATCCCCGGGACTAGCAAACACCGGGGAGCTGTTTTTT. Its translation: CASSQESPGLANTGELFF.

The chain joins TRBV29-1 to TRBJ1-2; D unclear. Germline loops: CDR1 SQVTM, CDR2 ANQGSEA. The ends were cut back, 5 bases at V and 5 bases at J, with 15 bases in the middle. This CDR3 contains 13 residues. The CDR3 nucleotides are TGCAGCGTTAACTTGGGAGGGAGGTATGGCTACACCTTC. Translated, it gives CSVNLGGRYGYTF.

The sample holds a few counts of this clone. The chain employs TRBV5-6 and TRBJ1-1, with TRBD1 identical over 10 bases. V was pared by 4 bases and J by 5 bases, with 14 bases of the junction left unmatched. This CDR3 has 17 amino acids. The germline V gene has CDR1 SGHDT and CDR2 YYEEEE. CDR3 DNA: TGTGCCAGCAGCGTCGGACAGGGGGTTAAAAGTGTTACTGAAGCTTTCTTT. It specifies CASSVGQGVKSVTEAFF.